The clone carrying this TCR beta chain was seen only a few times. Its antigen is not known. The data originate from a study of post-analysis software for immune sequencing data. Study as a whole: The disease courses covered relapsing-remitting, secondary progressive and progressive-relapsing multiple sclerosis. Study observations and caveats: Five TRBV segments, including TRBV5-6, TRBV5-1 and TRBV20-1, were more frequent in patients than controls.

Sequencing libraries made from TCR beta cDNA carried unique molecular identifiers. TCRdb reprocessed the PCR reads with MiXCR, giving one entry per CDR3 protein. The sample consists of fewer than 900,000 distinct CDR3 sequences, under 60% of them appearing once. The V and J ends lost 5 bases and 8 bases, in that order; junction bases with no gene match: 5. Per the germline V gene, CDR1 is SQVTM and CDR2 is ANQGSEA. The CDR3 is 12 residues long. The clonotype comes from a girl aged 10-17 years with multiple sclerosis. The chain joins TRBV29-1 to TRBJ1-4; the match to TRBD1 covers 7 bases. The sample was blood. CDR3 sequence reads: CSVIGGGEKLFF. CDR3 sequence (DNA): TGCAGCGTTATAGGGGGCGGAGAAAAACTGTTTTTT. The full variable domain, rest sourced from reference TRBV29-1 and TRBJ1-4, is SAVISQKPSRDICQRGTSLTIQCQVDSQVTMMFWYRQQPGQSLTLIATANQGSEATYESGFVIDKFPISRPNLTFSTLTVSNMSPEDSSIYLCSVIGGGEKLFFGSGTQLSVL.